This is a list of T cell receptor beta chains from one sample in a study of T cells in Graves' hyperthyroidism and ophthalmopathy. TCRdb used MiXCR to reprocess the multiplex PCR reads, holding one entry per CDR3 protein. The sample carries 370,000 or so distinct CDR3 sequences, 13% recorded once. The sequenced sample consisted of blood. The receptors were gathered from a man aged 25-45 years with Graves' hyperthyroidism that later progressed to Graves' ophthalmopathy. Each CDR3 is given with its conserved first and last residue. The D gene is left open where the match is weak. Clone size is shown for a subset of rows, as once, few, many or a class of expanded clone.

j_gene: TRBJ2-1
v_gene: TRBV13
d_gene: NA
abundance: few
CDR3nt: TGTGCCAGCAGCTTGCCGGGAATGAGGAATGAGCAGTTCTTC
CDR3aa: CASSLPGMRNEQFF

j_gene: TRBJ2-3
v_gene: TRBV28
d_gene: NA
abundance: many
CDR3nt: TGTGCCTCGGGGCGGCTAGCAAGAACAGATACGCAGTATTTT
CDR3aa: CASGRLARTDTQYF

j_gene: TRBJ2-5
v_gene: TRBV19
d_gene: NA
abundance: few
CDR3nt: TGTGCCAGTAGTGGTCACTTTGCACAGTACTTC
CDR3aa: CASSGHFAQYF

j_gene: TRBJ2-7
v_gene: TRBV13
d_gene: NA
abundance: NA
CDR3nt: TGTGCCAGCAGCTTAGGATCTTCCTGCGAGCAGTACTTC
CDR3aa: CASSLGSSCEQYF

j_gene: TRBJ1-5
v_gene: TRBV30
d_gene: NA
abundance: many
CDR3nt: TGTGCCTGGAGTTACAGCGCCGGTCAGCCCCAGCATTTT
CDR3aa: CAWSYSAGQPQHF

j_gene: TRBJ1-2
v_gene: TRBV28
d_gene: NA
abundance: many
CDR3nt: TGTGCCAGCGGATTATGGCGGACCTTGCGGGACTATGGCTACACCTTC
CDR3aa: CASGLWRTLRDYGYTF

j_gene: TRBJ1-1
v_gene: TRBV12-3/TRBV12-4
d_gene: NA
abundance: many
CDR3nt: TGTGCCATCCGCGGGAGCACTACGAACACTGAAGCTTTCTTT
CDR3aa: CAIRGSTTNTEAFF

j_gene: TRBJ2-1
v_gene: TRBV14
d_gene: TRBD2
abundance: few
CDR3nt: TGTGCCAGCAGCCATGTTAGCGGGGGGCGGCGGAATGAGCAGTTCTTC
CDR3aa: CASSHVSGGRRNEQFF

j_gene: TRBJ1-1
v_gene: TRBV12-3/TRBV12-4
d_gene: NA
abundance: many
CDR3nt: TGTGCCAGCAGTTTATCTCTTGGAGAAGCTTTCTTT
CDR3aa: CASSLSLGEAFF

j_gene: TRBJ2-1
v_gene: TRBV6-6
d_gene: NA
abundance: NA
CDR3nt: TGTGCCAGCAGTTACTCGGAGGGGGTCGGTAAGCAGTTCTTC
CDR3aa: CASSYSEGVGKQFF

j_gene: TRBJ1-1
v_gene: TRBV19
d_gene: TRBD1
abundance: NA
CDR3nt: TGTGCCAGTAGTATTCAGGGACAGACGGACACTGAAGCTTTCTTT
CDR3aa: CASSIQGQTDTEAFF

j_gene: TRBJ1-1
v_gene: TRBV11-2
d_gene: NA
abundance: many
CDR3nt: TGTGCCAGCAGCTTAGCATGGGCAGGCACTGAAGCTTTCTTT
CDR3aa: CASSLAWAGTEAFF

j_gene: TRBJ1-1
v_gene: TRBV18
d_gene: TRBD1
abundance: NA
CDR3nt: TGTGCCAGCTCAACTAACCAGGGGGCAGACACTGAAGCTTTCTTT
CDR3aa: CASSTNQGADTEAFF

j_gene: TRBJ1-6
v_gene: TRBV12-3/TRBV12-4
d_gene: NA
abundance: many
CDR3nt: TGTGCCAGCAGCCCCGGAGGTTCACCCCTCCACTTT
CDR3aa: CASSPGGSPLHF

j_gene: TRBJ2-7
v_gene: TRBV4-2
d_gene: NA
abundance: NA
CDR3nt: TGTGCCAGCAGCCAAGGTGCTGGAACCTACGAGCAGTACTTC
CDR3aa: CASSQGAGTYEQYF

j_gene: TRBJ2-3
v_gene: TRBV7-8
d_gene: TRBD2
abundance: NA
CDR3nt: TGTGCCAGCAGCCCCTATAGCGGGGGGGCCTCAGATACGCAGTATTTT
CDR3aa: CASSPYSGGASDTQYF

j_gene: TRBJ2-7
v_gene: TRBV4-1
d_gene: NA
abundance: many
CDR3nt: TGCGCCAGCAGCCAAGTAGGGAACGAGCAGTACTTC
CDR3aa: CASSQVGNEQYF

j_gene: TRBJ2-5
v_gene: TRBV11-3
d_gene: NA
abundance: many
CDR3nt: TGTGCCAGCAGCTACTTTGGCGGGGGCGAAGAGACCCAGTACTTC
CDR3aa: CASSYFGGGEETQYF

j_gene: TRBJ1-4
v_gene: TRBV6-1
d_gene: NA
abundance: many
CDR3nt: TGTGCCAGCAGTGGGTCAGTGGCTAATGAAAAACTGTTTTTT
CDR3aa: CASSGSVANEKLFF

j_gene: TRBJ2-2
v_gene: TRBV4-1
d_gene: NA
abundance: NA
CDR3nt: TGCGCCAGCAGCCAAGAGGGGCCGAGAACCGGGGAGCTGTTTTTT
CDR3aa: CASSQEGPRTGELFF

j_gene: TRBJ1-5
v_gene: TRBV24-1
d_gene: NA
abundance: many
CDR3nt: TGTGCCACCAGTGATTCGGGGGGCTCCAATCAGCCCCAGCATTTT
CDR3aa: CATSDSGGSNQPQHF

j_gene: TRBJ2-1
v_gene: TRBV24-1
d_gene: NA
abundance: NA
CDR3nt: TGTGCCACCAGTGATTCTCTCCAATACAATGAGCAGTTCTTC
CDR3aa: CATSDSLQYNEQFF

j_gene: TRBJ2-3
v_gene: TRBV11-3
d_gene: NA
abundance: many
CDR3nt: TGTGCCAGCAGCTTAGCGGGGGACACAGATACGCAGTATTTT
CDR3aa: CASSLAGDTDTQYF

j_gene: TRBJ2-4
v_gene: TRBV24-1
d_gene: TRBD1
abundance: NA
CDR3nt: TGTGCCACCAGTGACGTAGACAGGGGCGTTCAGTACTTC
CDR3aa: CATSDVDRGVQYF

j_gene: TRBJ2-1
v_gene: TRBV5-4
d_gene: NA
abundance: NA
CDR3nt: TGTGCCAGCAGCCTGGGCCTTAATTCGAGGGGTAATGAGCAGTTCTTC
CDR3aa: CASSLGLNSRGNEQFF

j_gene: TRBJ2-1
v_gene: TRBV20-1
d_gene: TRBD1
abundance: many
CDR3nt: TGCAGTGCCACCAAACCGGGACAGGGCCTCAATGAGCAGTTCTTC
CDR3aa: CSATKPGQGLNEQFF

j_gene: TRBJ2-5
v_gene: TRBV5-8
d_gene: NA
abundance: few
CDR3nt: TGTGCCAGCAGCAAACAGGGTGCAGCGGAGACCCAGTACTTC
CDR3aa: CASSKQGAAETQYF

j_gene: TRBJ2-2
v_gene: TRBV5-4
d_gene: TRBD2
abundance: NA
CDR3nt: TGTGCCAGCAGCCGACTAGCGGGGGGGCAGAACGGGGAGCTGTTTTTT
CDR3aa: CASSRLAGGQNGELFF

j_gene: TRBJ2-7
v_gene: TRBV10-3
d_gene: TRBD2
abundance: NA
CDR3nt: TGTGCCATCAGTGAGCGGGGGGTGAGCTCCTACGAGCAGTACTTC
CDR3aa: CAISERGVSSYEQYF

j_gene: TRBJ1-6
v_gene: TRBV6-1
d_gene: TRBD1
abundance: few
CDR3nt: TGTGCCAGCAAAACAGGGGCCTCCTATAATTCACCCCTCCACTTT
CDR3aa: CASKTGASYNSPLHF

j_gene: TRBJ2-7
v_gene: TRBV19
d_gene: TRBD1
abundance: NA
CDR3nt: TGTGCCAGTAGTATCGGGACAGTAACCTACGAGCAGTACTTC
CDR3aa: CASSIGTVTYEQYF

j_gene: TRBJ2-7
v_gene: TRBV4-1
d_gene: NA
abundance: NA
CDR3nt: TGCGCCAGCAGCCAAGCCGGTTCTTACGAGCAGTACTTC
CDR3aa: CASSQAGSYEQYF

j_gene: TRBJ2-5
v_gene: TRBV6-2/TRBV6-3
d_gene: TRBD2
abundance: few
CDR3nt: TGTGCCAGCAGCCCGGGGACTAGACGAGAGACCCAGTACTTC
CDR3aa: CASSPGTRRETQYF

j_gene: TRBJ2-1
v_gene: TRBV10-1
d_gene: TRBD1
abundance: NA
CDR3nt: TGCGCCAGCAGTTCCGCCGGGACAGTCTCCTACAATGAGCAGTTCTTC
CDR3aa: CASSSAGTVSYNEQFF

j_gene: TRBJ1-2
v_gene: TRBV18
d_gene: NA
abundance: many
CDR3nt: TGTGCCAGCTCACCCGGGACTGAATTCGGCTACACCTTC
CDR3aa: CASSPGTEFGYTF

j_gene: TRBJ2-5
v_gene: TRBV2
d_gene: NA
abundance: many
CDR3nt: TGTGCCAGCAGTGAACCCTGGACAGTCCAAGAGACCCAGTACTTC
CDR3aa: CASSEPWTVQETQYF

j_gene: TRBJ1-5
v_gene: TRBV6-1
d_gene: TRBD1
abundance: few
CDR3nt: TGTGCCAGCAGTTTACGACAGGGGATTAATCAGCCCCAGCATTTT
CDR3aa: CASSLRQGINQPQHF

j_gene: TRBJ2-3
v_gene: TRBV20-1
d_gene: NA
abundance: NA
CDR3nt: TGCAGTGCTAGTTTCTCGCGGGGGCACACTAGCACAGATACGCAGTATTTT
CDR3aa: CSASFSRGHTSTDTQYF

j_gene: TRBJ2-6
v_gene: TRBV15
d_gene: NA
abundance: NA
CDR3nt: TGTGCCACCAGCAGAGATATCGTCTCTGGGGCCAACGTCCTGACTTTC
CDR3aa: CATSRDIVSGANVLTF

j_gene: TRBJ2-7
v_gene: TRBV5-1
d_gene: TRBD1
abundance: many
CDR3nt: TGCGCCAGCAGGGCGGTGGGACAGCCCTACGAGCAGTACTTC
CDR3aa: CASRAVGQPYEQYF